This TCR beta chain stems from a study of blood T cells in healthy people across ages. Study context: Using template switching, researchers captured about one barcoded beta molecule for each two T cells.

This CDR3 contains 15 residues. V lost 6 bases, J lost 10 bases, and 10 bases stayed unmatched. The study isolated at least 6.5 million PBMCs from each sample. Sample-barcoded 5' priming and a J-beta primer mix drove a second PCR of about 6 to 12 cycles. Researchers report that a template-switch adaptor with 12 random nucleotides tagged each cDNA molecule. MiXCR was run by TCRdb on the 5' RACE reads, yielding one entry per CDR3 protein. The sample lists 700,000 to 850,000 distinct CDR3 sequences; 36% were seen once. The chain links TRBV12-3 or TRBV12-4 to TRBJ1-6; 9 nucleotides agree with TRBD1. The sequence was obtained from a man aged 18 to 30 in good health. Sequenced input: blood. The CDR3 is CASSLAGTGYSPLHF. The DNA for the CDR3 is TGTGCCAGCAGCCTAGCCGGGACAGGGTACTCACCCCTCCACTTT.